This TCR beta chain was documented in a study of shared clonotypes between healthy human individuals. Study-wide points: Roughly 5% of naive CD4 clonotypes were shared across a few donors.

Clones were read by immunoSEQ multiplex PCR, and TCRdb kept only the in-frame ones, dropping some. Of about 960,000 clones in the sample, 60% to 85% are singletons; the top ten hold about 1.5%. As to this clone: Its antigen is not known.

CDR1 and CDR2 from the germline V gene are SGHNT and YYREEE (reference sequence). The CDR3 consists of 16 residues. After removal of 0 bases from V and 3 bases from J, the junction contained 7 bases not matched to a gene. Sequencing was performed on memory CD4+ T cells sorted from blood. The sample's subset: CD45RA-negative fraction. This rearrangement joins TRBV5-4 to TRBJ2-3; 7 nucleotides line up with TRBD2. The receptor was isolated from a man aged 18 to 30 in good health. The CDR3, as DNA: TGTGCCAGCAGCTTGGACCCCTGGGGGGGAACAGATACGCAGTATTTT. Translated: CASSLDPWGGTDTQYF.